These T cell receptor beta chains were read from a single sample in a study of shared clonotypes between healthy human individuals. Using immunoSEQ multiplex PCR, the repertoire was profiled, and TCRdb retains in-frame clones only, with some absent. The sample has about 2.4 million clones, roughly 93% seen once. Source material: naive CD4+ T cells from PBMCs. These TCRs come from a man between 18 and 29 years old in good health. Some clones in this sample may be carry-over from other donors' samples. CDR3s include the opening cysteine and the closing phenylalanine or tryptophan. D genes are given only for firm matches. Expanded clones are given a class, and other clones once, few, many or no size at all.

NA TRBJ2-5 TRBV5-4 16 NA TGTGCCAGCAGCTTGCCCGTTAGCGGAGCACAAGAGACCCAGTACTTC CASSLPVSGAQETQYF
NA TRBJ2-2 TRBV9 14 NA TGTGCCAGCAGCACCCGACTTGACACCGGGGAGCTGTTTTTT CASSTRLDTGELFF
TRBD1 TRBJ2-7 TRBV27 13 NA TGTGCCAGCAGCAGGACAGGGTCCTACGAGCAGTACTTC CASSRTGSYEQYF
NA TRBJ2-5 TRBV11-3 15 once TGTGCCAGCAGCCCCAATCCAGCGCCAAAAGAGACCCAGTACTTC CASSPNPAPKETQYF
NA TRBJ1-2 TRBV27 15 NA TGTGCCAGCAGCGGAGGAGGCTCTGGGGGGGTTGGCTACACCTTC CASSGGGSGGVGYTF
NA TRBJ2-1 TRBV2 16 NA TGTGCCAGCAGTGAAGCGCAGATTAGCGGCGCCAATGAGCAGTTCTTC CASSEAQISGANEQFF
TRBD2 TRBJ2-3 TRBV9 16 NA TGTGCCAGCAGCGTAGGGACTAGCGGTAGCACAGATACGCAGTATTTT CASSVGTSGSTDTQYF
NA TRBJ2-2 TRBV4-2 18 NA TGTGCCAGCAGCCACCCAATGATGGGGGCGGGTACCACCGGGGAGCTGTTTTTT CASSHPMMGAGTTGELFF
NA TRBJ2-3 TRBV10-1 15 once TGCGCCAGCGGACCCGGGACTCTCGGGGCAGATACGCAGTATTTT CASGPGTLGADTQYF
NA TRBJ2-5 TRBV7-3 19 NA TGTGCCAGCAGCTTAATCCCCTCGGTGTTTTCGAAGGGTGGGGAGACCCAGTACTTC CASSLIPSVFSKGGETQYF
NA TRBJ1-1 TRBV19 17 NA TGTGCCAGTAGTATAGCCCCCGCTCAGGGCGCCGGGACTGAAGCTTTCTTT CASSIAPAQGAGTEAFF